The present T cell receptor beta chain was sequenced within a study of spatial heterogeneity in lung cancer. At the level of the study: Detected beta-chain sequences consistently exceeded alpha-chain sequences. Raw reads contained each unique TCR and UMI combination more than ten times on average. Study findings and constraints: Tumoral mutation counts were tracked by counts of expanded intratumoral alpha and beta TCRs.

Germline loops: CDR1 LGHDT, CDR2 YNNKEL (reference sequence). V was clipped by 2 bases and J by 0 bases; unmatched bases: 0. The CDR3 contains 16 residues. Many counts were recorded for this clonotype. Its antigen is currently unknown. Stated time point: sample taken at primary tumor resection. The donors, around 71 patients with untreated early-stage non-small cell lung cancer, provided the samples. MiXCR, applied by TCRdb to the 5' RACE reads, yields one record per CDR3 protein. The profile shows around 12,000 distinct CDR3 sequences, approximately 5.4% of them singletons. The source material was lung tumor tissue, sampled at surgery. This sequence originates from a female donor with early-stage non-small cell lung cancer. The chain is built from TRBV3-1 and TRBJ1-6, with TRBD1 matching over 8 bases. Here the CDR3 reads CASSQQGASYNSPLHF. DNA for the CDR3: TGTGCCAGCAGCCAACAGGGGGCCTCCTATAATTCACCCCTCCACTTT.